The present entry profiles one TCR beta chain with its context. Profiling relied on immunoSEQ multiplex PCR, and the TCRdb table lists in-frame clones only, not all of them. The repertoire holds tens of thousands of clones, with approximately 80% as singletons. The data stem from a study of OX40 agonist ivuxolimab in advanced cancers. Germline CDR1 is SGHVS and CDR2 is FNYEAQ. The germline V and J ends were trimmed by 1 base and 9 bases, with 18 bases remaining between them. The CDR3 sequence is 15 residues long. This chain connects TRBV7-6 to TRBJ1-1; TRBD1 might be the D (6 bases). This TCR was recovered from an adult with an advanced solid tumor such as melanoma, head and neck, liver or kidney cancer. Material: CD4+ or CD8+ T cells sorted from blood, obtained in a trial of the OX40 agonist ivuxolimab. CDR3 amino acids: CASSLEGRGPSKAFF. The CDR3 DNA sequence: TGTGCCAGCAGCTTAGAAGGCAGGGGACCCTCGAAAGCTTTCTTT.